One T cell receptor beta chain is described in this entry. These data originate in a study of blood T cell repertoires in COVID-19. Study as a whole: Collection of acute and convalescent COVID-19 samples took place in the United States, Italy and Spain.

Sequenced by immunoSEQ multiplex PCR; TCRdb stores in-frame clones only, minus some. The sample carries around 200,000 clones, around 85% recorded once. The source material was peripheral blood. The source of this sequence is a man between 40 and 49 years old with acute or convalescent COVID-19.

The CDR3, as DNA: TGTGCCAGCAGCCCCTCTGGGGGGAATCAGCCCCAGCATTTT. Translating it yields CASSPSGGNQPQHF. The gene calls are TRBV7-6 and TRBJ1-5; D may be TRBD1 (5 bases). Germline V gene sequence: CDR1 SGHVS, CDR2 FNYEAQ. The CDR3 contains 14 residues. V was clipped by 5 bases and J by 4 bases, with 12 bases between them.